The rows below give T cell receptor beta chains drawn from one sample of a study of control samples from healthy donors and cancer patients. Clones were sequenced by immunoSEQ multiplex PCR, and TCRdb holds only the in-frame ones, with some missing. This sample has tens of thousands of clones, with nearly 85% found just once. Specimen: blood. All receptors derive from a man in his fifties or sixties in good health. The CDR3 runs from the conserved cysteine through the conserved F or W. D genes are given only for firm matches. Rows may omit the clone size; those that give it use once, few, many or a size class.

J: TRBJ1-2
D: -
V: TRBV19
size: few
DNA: TGTGCCAGTGCCTGGGAGCAAGGGGTAAAGGGCTACACCTTC
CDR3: CASAWEQGVKGYTF

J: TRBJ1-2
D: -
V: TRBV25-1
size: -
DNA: TGTGCCAGCAGTGCCGACAGATTTTATGGCTACACCTTC
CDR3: CASSADRFYGYTF

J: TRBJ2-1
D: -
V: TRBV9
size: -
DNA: TGTGCCAGCAGCGCCACAGGGCCTGGCAATGAGCAGTTCTTC
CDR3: CASSATGPGNEQFF

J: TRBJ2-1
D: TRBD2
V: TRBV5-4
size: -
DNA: TGTGCCAGCAGCTTTAGCGGGCTCTCCTACAATGAGCAGTTCTTC
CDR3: CASSFSGLSYNEQFF

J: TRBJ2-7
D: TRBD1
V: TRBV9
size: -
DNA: TGTGCCAGCAGCGTAGGACAGGGGACGTACGAGCAGTACTTC
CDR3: CASSVGQGTYEQYF

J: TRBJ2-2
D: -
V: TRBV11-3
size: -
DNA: TGTGCCAGCAGTTTGGCGGGTACACACGGATCCGGGGAGCTGTTTTTT
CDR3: CASSLAGTHGSGELFF

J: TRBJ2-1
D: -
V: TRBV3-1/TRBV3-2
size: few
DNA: TGTGCCAGCAGCCAAGAGAATGGGTTGAGCTCCTACAATGAGCAGTTCTTC
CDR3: CASSQENGLSSYNEQFF

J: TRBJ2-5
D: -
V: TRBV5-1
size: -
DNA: TGCGCCAGCAAGGGGGACTACTTTCAAGAGACCCAGTACTTC
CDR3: CASKGDYFQETQYF

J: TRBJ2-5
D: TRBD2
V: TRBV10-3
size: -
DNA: TGTGCCATCAGTAGGAGGGGACTAGCGGGGTTCCAAGAGACCCAGTACTTC
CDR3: CAISRRGLAGFQETQYF

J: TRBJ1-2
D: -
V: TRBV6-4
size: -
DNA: TGTGCCAGCAGTGATGGGGGGAACTATGGCTACACCTTC
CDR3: CASSDGGNYGYTF

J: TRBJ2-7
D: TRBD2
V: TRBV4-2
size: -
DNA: TGTGCCAGCAGCCAAGGGGGGGGGTCATCCTACGAGCAGTACTTC
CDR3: CASSQGGGSSYEQYF

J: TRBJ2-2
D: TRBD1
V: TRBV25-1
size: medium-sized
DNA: TGTGCCAGCAGTGACACCGGGACAGGGAACACCGGGGAGCTGTTTTTT
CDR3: CASSDTGTGNTGELFF

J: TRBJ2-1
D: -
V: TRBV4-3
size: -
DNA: TGCGCCAGCAGCCAAGATAGGTGGCCGGGGCAGCAGTTCTTC
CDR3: CASSQDRWPGQQFF

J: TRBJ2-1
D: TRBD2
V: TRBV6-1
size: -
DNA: TGTGCCAGCAGTGAAGCTGCGGGAGATGAGCAGTTCTTC
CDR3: CASSEAAGDEQFF

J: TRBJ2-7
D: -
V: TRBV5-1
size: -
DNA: TGCGCCAGCAGCTTGGGGGGTTTGGCAGCCTACGAGCAGTACTTC
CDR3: CASSLGGLAAYEQYF

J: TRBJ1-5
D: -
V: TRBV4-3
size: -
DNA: TGCGCCAGCAGCCAAGATGTCGGGGGGAGCAATCAGCCCCAGCATTTT
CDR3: CASSQDVGGSNQPQHF

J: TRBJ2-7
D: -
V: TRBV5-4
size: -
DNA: TGTGCCAGCAGCTTACTGTTGGGGAGTTCGCACCAGTACTTC
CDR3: CASSLLLGSSHQYF

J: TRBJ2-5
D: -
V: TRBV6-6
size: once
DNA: TGTGCCAGCAGTTACTCAATCGTCGAGACCCAGTACTTC
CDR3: CASSYSIVETQYF

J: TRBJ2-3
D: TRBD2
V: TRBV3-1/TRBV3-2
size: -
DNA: TGTGCCAGCAGGCCGGGGGGGCCTAGCACAGATACGCAGTATTTT
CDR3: CASRPGGPSTDTQYF

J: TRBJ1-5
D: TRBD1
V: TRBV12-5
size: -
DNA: TGTGCTAGTGGTTTGGCCATTCCGGACAGGGGAAGTGATCAGCCCCAGCATTTT
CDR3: CASGLAIPDRGSDQPQHF

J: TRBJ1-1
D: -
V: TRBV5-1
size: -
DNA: TGCGCCAGCAGCTTGAGCAGAGGGGCGGGCAGGGTGAACACTGAAGCTTTCTTT
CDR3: CASSLSRGAGRVNTEAFF

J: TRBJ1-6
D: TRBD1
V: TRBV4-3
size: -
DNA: TGCGCCAGCAGCCAAGACTGGGCAGGGGGGATTAATTCACCCCTCCACTTT
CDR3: CASSQDWAGGINSPLHF

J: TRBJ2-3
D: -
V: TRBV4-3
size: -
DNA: TGCGCCAGCAGCCACTTGGGAGGCCAGGCAGATACGCAGTATTTT
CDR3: CASSHLGGQADTQYF

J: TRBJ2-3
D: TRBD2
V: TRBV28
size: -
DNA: TGTGCCAGCTCAGAGCGGGAGGGCCACAAAGATACGCAGTATTTT
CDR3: CASSEREGHKDTQYF

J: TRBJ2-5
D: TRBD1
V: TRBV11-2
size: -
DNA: TGTGCCAGCAGCTTAGAGGGTCGGACAGGGGCCCTCTTGGAAGAGACCCAGTACTTC
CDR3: CASSLEGRTGALLEETQYF

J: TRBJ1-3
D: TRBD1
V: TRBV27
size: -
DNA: TGTGCCACCCCGGACAGGGCACCCCTATCTGGAAACACCATATATTTT
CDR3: CATPDRAPLSGNTIYF

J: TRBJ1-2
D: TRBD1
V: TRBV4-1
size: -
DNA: TGCGCCAGCAGCCATCCCGGGGGACAGTTCTATGGCTACACCTTC
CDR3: CASSHPGGQFYGYTF

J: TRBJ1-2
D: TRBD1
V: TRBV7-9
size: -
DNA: TGTGCCAGCAGCGCCGGGACAGGGGACTTGGGCTATGGCTACACCTTC
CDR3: CASSAGTGDLGYGYTF

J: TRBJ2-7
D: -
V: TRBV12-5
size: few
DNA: TGTGCTAGTGGCCCCCCGTCCTACGAGCAGTACTTC
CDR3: CASGPPSYEQYF